The rows below give T cell receptor beta chains drawn from one sample of a study of T cells after yellow fever vaccination. TCRdb redid the calling of the 5' RACE reads with MiXCR, one entry per CDR3 protein. The profile shows some 560,000 distinct CDR3 sequences, around 16% of them singletons. The sample consisted of PBMCs, taken around 5 days after the first yellow fever vaccination. The receptors derive from a man between 18 and 29 years old who received the YFV17D yellow fever vaccine. CDR3s include the opening cysteine and the closing phenylalanine or tryptophan. A D gene is named only where the DNA matches it firmly. Only part of the rows carry a size: once, few, many, or a class if the clone is expanded.

v_call	j_call	clone_size	d_call	cdr3_aa	cdr3_nt
TRBV18	TRBJ2-5	.	TRBD2	CASSPLASGGQFAIETQYF	TGTGCCAGCTCACCATTGGCTAGCGGGGGCCAATTTGCGATAGAGACCCAGTACTTC
TRBV7-3	TRBJ2-5	many	TRBD1	CASSLATGVQETQYF	TGTGCCAGCAGCTTAGCGACAGGGGTTCAAGAGACCCAGTACTTC
TRBV20-1	TRBJ2-5	many	.	CSARDRETQYF	TGCAGCGCTCGGGATAGGGAGACCCAGTACTTC
TRBV6-5	TRBJ2-1	few	TRBD2	CASSYFASGVGGYNEQFF	TGTGCCAGCAGTTACTTCGCTAGCGGGGTGGGGGGCTACAATGAGCAGTTCTTC
TRBV7-2	TRBJ1-4	few	TRBD1	CASSRTGTGRDEKLFF	TGTGCCAGCAGCCGGACAGGGACGGGCCGGGATGAAAAACTGTTTTTT
TRBV5-4	TRBJ2-5	few	.	CASSLGLEKETQYF	TGTGCCAGCAGCCTGGGACTGGAAAAAGAGACCCAGTACTTC
TRBV10-3	TRBJ1-6	.	.	CAIRAAVNSPLHF	TGTGCCATCAGAGCCGCGGTAAATTCACCCCTCCACTTT
TRBV5-6	TRBJ2-1	few	.	CASSRRGSYNEQFF	TGTGCCAGCAGCCGTCGAGGTTCCTACAATGAGCAGTTCTTC
TRBV4-3	TRBJ1-2	many	.	CASGQTHGRNYGYTF	TGCGCCAGCGGACAAACACATGGACGGAACTATGGCTACACCTTC
TRBV20-1	TRBJ2-2	.	TRBD1	CSARDSQGADTGELFF	TGCAGTGCTAGAGACTCCCAGGGGGCGGACACCGGGGAGCTGTTTTTT
TRBV19	TRBJ1-2	.	.	CASSTLTLNGYTF	TGTGCCAGTAGTACGCTAACCTTAAATGGCTACACCTTC
TRBV5-8	TRBJ2-5	.	.	CASSLSRIGTQYF	TGTGCCAGCAGCTTGTCTAGAATAGGGACCCAGTACTTC
TRBV11-2	TRBJ1-4	few	.	CASSLGGAGEKLFF	TGTGCCAGCAGCTTGGGTGGTGCGGGTGAAAAACTGTTTTTT
TRBV16	TRBJ2-7	.	.	CASSQSGSSTLRAGQYF	TGTGCCAGCAGCCAATCGGGCAGCTCTACTCTACGAGCGGGGCAGTACTTC
TRBV7-2	TRBJ2-5	.	.	CASSLVGGGSETQYF	TGTGCCAGCAGCTTAGTTGGGGGTGGTTCGGAGACCCAGTACTTC
TRBV9	TRBJ2-3	few	TRBD2	CASSDTTSGEITDTQYF	TGTGCCAGCAGCGACACAACTAGCGGGGAGATCACAGATACGCAGTATTTT
TRBV5-1	TRBJ2-1	.	TRBD2	CASSSDRNTGTSWGGFF	TGCGCCAGCAGCTCCGACAGGAATACCGGGACTAGCTGGGGAGGGTTCTTC
TRBV12-3/TRBV12-4	TRBJ2-3	many	.	CASSFRQREDTQYF	TGTGCCAGCAGTTTCAGACAGCGAGAGGATACGCAGTATTTT
TRBV7-9	TRBJ1-1	.	TRBD1	CASSHGQGTYTEAFF	TGTGCCAGCAGCCACGGACAGGGAACGTACACTGAAGCTTTCTTT
TRBV7-2	TRBJ1-1	few	.	CASSPPYREPEAFF	TGTGCCAGCAGCCCACCATACAGGGAACCTGAAGCTTTCTTT
TRBV29-1	TRBJ2-4	many	TRBD1	CSVDGTGSDEAKNIQYF	TGCAGCGTTGATGGGACAGGGTCCGACGAGGCCAAAAACATTCAGTACTTC
TRBV25-1	TRBJ2-4	few	.	CASISGGRGGIQYF	TGTGCCAGCATCAGTGGGGGACGGGGCGGCATTCAGTACTTC
TRBV30	TRBJ1-2	.	TRBD1	CAWSETWDRANYGYTF	TGTGCCTGGAGTGAGACGTGGGACAGGGCTAACTATGGCTACACCTTC
TRBV15	TRBJ2-3	.	TRBD2	CATSRTSDQPRDTQYF	TGTGCCACCAGCAGAACTAGCGACCAGCCTAGGGATACGCAGTATTTT
TRBV5-1	TRBJ2-1	.	TRBD2	CASSLGPGLEKNNEQFF	TGCGCCAGCAGCTTGGGGCCGGGACTAGAAAAAAACAATGAGCAGTTCTTC
TRBV28	TRBJ2-1	.	TRBD2	CASSLAGTRWSFEQFF	TGTGCCAGCAGTTTAGCAGGGACTAGGTGGAGCTTTGAGCAGTTCTTC
TRBV30	TRBJ1-2	few	.	CAWRPSRTAYYGYTF	TGTGCCTGGAGACCTTCCCGGACAGCTTACTATGGCTACACCTTC
TRBV5-1	TRBJ2-4	.	.	CASSPGWRGREIQYF	TGCGCCAGCAGCCCCGGTTGGCGGGGCCGGGAAATTCAGTACTTC
TRBV7-2	TRBJ2-1	few	.	CASSFFVGEQFF	TGTGCCAGCAGCTTCTTCGTGGGGGAGCAGTTCTTC
TRBV6-5	TRBJ2-5	.	.	CASSYLGVGPQETQYF	TGTGCCAGCAGTTACTTGGGTGTTGGCCCACAAGAGACCCAGTACTTC
TRBV5-6	TRBJ2-1	few	.	CASSLPQYNEQFF	TGTGCCAGCAGCTTGCCCCAGTACAATGAGCAGTTCTTC
TRBV7-9	TRBJ1-1	many	.	CASSPQGNTEAFF	TGTGCCAGCAGCCCACAGGGGAACACTGAAGCTTTCTTT
TRBV7-9	TRBJ2-3	.	TRBD2	CASSWSGGEDTQYF	TGTGCCAGCAGCTGGAGCGGGGGGGAGGATACGCAGTATTTT
TRBV12-3/TRBV12-4	TRBJ1-2	few	.	CASSFEPRTLSRPNGYTF	TGTGCCAGCAGTTTTGAACCCCGGACGCTGTCACGTCCGAATGGCTACACCTTC
TRBV6-5	TRBJ2-3	few	TRBD1	CASSYSGQGAKDTQYF	TGTGCCAGCAGTTACTCAGGGCAGGGGGCTAAAGATACGCAGTATTTT
TRBV29-1	TRBJ2-1	.	TRBD2	CSVEGLASGASSYNEQFF	TGCAGCGTTGAAGGGTTGGCTAGCGGGGCGAGCTCCTACAATGAGCAGTTCTTC